A single sample gave rise to the 25 T cell receptor beta chains below, sequenced in a study of T cells in women clearing cervical HPV infection (dated by TCRdb to about 2018). Library preparation employed the immunoSEQ multiplex PCR assay. TCRdb's version of the immuneACCESS table is confined to in-frame rearrangements and falls short of the full clone set. An unresolved V gene accounts for under half of the shortfall where checked; the remainder is of unknown origin. The sample table records tens of thousands of clones. The ten biggest clones cover 7.5% to 9.5% of the sample. Sequenced sample: blood buffy coat. The source is a woman between 18 and 70 years old with a cervical HPV16 infection that either progressed to CIN3+ or cleared (not recorded which).

Regarding this clone: The CDR3 is cut off 3 residues early in the read; its end comes from the germline J gene. This chain uses TRBV2 with TRBJ2-3; 9 positions match TRBD1. The CDR3 totals 14 residues. Germline lookup yields CDR1 SNHLY and CDR2 FYNNEI. CDR3 DNA, as far as it was read: TGTGCCAGCAGACCCGGGACAGGGAGGGAGACG. It translates to CASRPGTGRET. The complete CDR3 reads CASRPGTGRETQYF. The entire variable domain, with the rest obtained from reference TRBV2 and TRBJ2-3, is as follows: EPEVTQTPSHQVTQMGQEVILRCVPISNHLYFYWYRQILGQKVEFLVSFYNNEISEKSEIFDDQFSVERPDGSNFTLKIRSTKLEDSAMYFCASRPGTGRETQYFGPGTRLTVL.

Concerning this clone: The read ends 3 residues shy of where the CDR3 ends; the end is completed using the germline J gene. The V call is TRBV20-1, the J call TRBJ1-4; tentatively, D is TRBD1 (5 bases). This CDR3 has 14 amino acids. With 0 bases removed from V and 6 bases from J, the gap between germline ends came to 11 bases. Germline loops: CDR1 DFQATT, CDR2 SNEGSKA (reference sequence). CDR3 bases read: TGCAGTGCTAGAGATCTGGCAGGGTATGAAAAA. It yields the protein CSARDLAGYEK. The whole CDR3 region reads CSARDLAGYEKLFF.

In regard to this clone: From the germline J gene comes the end of the CDR3, since the read stops 3 residues before it. The rearrangement uses TRBV18 and TRBJ1-2; tentative D call: TRBD1 (5 bases). The CDR3 is 16 amino acids. CDR1 and CDR2 from the germline V gene are KGHSH and LQKENI. Partial CDR3 DNA: TGTGCCAGCTCACCACGTAATAGCGGGGGGAGCAATGAC. Residues: CASSPRNSGGSND. The whole CDR3 sequence reads CASSPRNSGGSNDYTF.

This CDR3 is CSARAGKTYTF. CDR3 DNA, as far as it was read: TGCAGTGCTAGAGCGGGGAAGACC. The chain recombines TRBV20-1 with TRBJ1-2, with unresolved D. The read finishes 3 residues shy of the CDR3 end, and the germline J gene is used to complete it. The CDR3 length is 11 residues. Per the germline V gene, CDR1 is DFQATT and CDR2 is SNEGSKA (reference sequence).

With respect to this clone: The read terminates 3 residues before the CDR3 end, so the remaining end is supplied by the germline J gene. The rearrangement joins TRBV20-1 to TRBJ1-1, with a tentative D call TRBD1 (5 bases). V was clipped by 3 bases and J by 5 bases, with 16 bases between them. The CDR3 spans 14 residues. Germline assignment: CDR1 DFQATT and CDR2 SNEGSKA (reference sequence). Here the CDR3 reads CSASSQGKRTEAFF. The sequenced CDR3 bases are TGCAGTGCTAGCAGTCAGGGAAAAAGAACTGAA.

In the case of this clone: The read ends 3 residues early relative to the CDR3; the germline J gene fills the gap. The chain has TRBV20-1 and TRBJ2-1; 11 nucleotides line up with TRBD2. This CDR3 contains 17 residues. Germline loops: CDR1 DFQATT, CDR2 SNEGSKA (reference sequence). With V trimmed by 6 bases and J by 4 bases, 14 bases remained unmatched. CDR3 sequence: CSAANLGSGRAYNEQFF. The DNA read from the CDR3 is TGCAGTGCGGCGAACTTGGGTAGCGGGAGGGCTTACAATGAG.

To note about this clone: The sequence runs out 3 residues before the end of the CDR3; the remainder is reconstructed from the germline J gene. V gene TRBV7-9 combines with J gene TRBJ1-4; a possible D gene is TRBD1 (6 bases). The CDR3 extends over 13 amino acids. V was trimmed by 5 bases and J by 8 bases, leaving 12 bases between them. The V gene's germline CDR1 is SEHNR and CDR2 FQNEAQ (reference sequence). CDR3 residues: CASSAQGGEKLFF. The CDR3 bases that were read are TGTGCCAGCAGCGCACAGGGTGGGGAAAAA.

A word on this clone: The CDR3 end lies 3 residues beyond the end of the read and is filled in from the germline J gene. The chain combines TRBV18 with TRBJ2-3; 8 nucleotides line up with TRBD1. The CDR3 covers 14 residues. Germline assignment: CDR1 KGHSH and CDR2 LQKENI. Partial CDR3 DNA: TGTGCCAGCTCACCAAGCAGGGGGCAGGAGACG. Translating it yields CASSPSRGQET. The entire CDR3 protein is CASSPSRGQETQYF.

Concerning this clone itself: The CDR3 goes on 3 residues after the read ends, and that part is filled in from the germline J gene. The chain has TRBV5-4 and TRBJ1-1; no clear D gene. Trimming took 4 bases from V and 0 from J, leaving 10 bases between them. The CDR3 is 14 residues long. Germline V gene lookup returns CDR1 SGHNT and CDR2 YYREEE (reference sequence). This CDR3 is CASSPRQLNTEAFF. The CDR3 DNA, read in part, is TGTGCCAGCAGCCCCCGACAACTGAACACTGAA.

Details on this clone: The CDR3 end lies 3 residues beyond the end of the read and is filled in from the germline J gene. The chain joins TRBV6-4 to TRBJ2-3, with TRBD2 matching over 9 bases. J was trimmed by 6 bases and V by 2 bases; bases with no gene match: 6. This CDR3 is 15 amino acids long. Germline CDR1 reads MRHNA; CDR2 reads SNTAGT. The CDR3 DNA, read in part, is TGTGCCAGCAGTGACGAGCTAGCGGGGTCTGATACG. Amino acid sequence: CASSDELAGSDT. The full CDR3 reads CASSDELAGSDTQYF.

Points on this clone: The CDR3 end lies 3 residues beyond the end of the read and is filled in from the germline J gene. V and J are TRBV5-1 and TRBJ2-1; maybe TRBD2 (5 bases). Germline V CDR1 and CDR2: SGHRS, YFSETQ. V was cut by 7 bases and J by 6 bases, with 14 bases left in between. The CDR3 spans 13 residues. The covered CDR3 bases are TGCGCCAGCCGAGGCGGCGCGGGCAATGAG. Encoded protein: CASRGGAGNE. The full-length CDR3 reads as CASRGGAGNEQFF.

With regard to this clone: Read data end 3 residues before the CDR3 end; the end is taken from the germline J gene. The chain uses TRBV7-3 and TRBJ2-2; a weak D match, TRBD1 (5 bases). V dropped 2 bases and J dropped 5 bases, with 6 bases sitting between them. CDR1 is SGHTA, CDR2 FQGTGA, per germline. The CDR3 sequence is 13 residues long. The CDR3 reads CASSLAGTGELFF. The DNA read from the CDR3 is TGTGCCAGCAGCTTAGCAGGGACCGGGGAG.

About this clone: The read gets to within 3 residues of the CDR3 end, and the germline J gene fills in the rest. The chain has TRBV18 and TRBJ1-2; 7 bases align to TRBD1. Germline lookup yields CDR1 KGHSH and CDR2 LQKENI. The CDR3 contains 14 residues. CDR3 DNA (partial): TGTGCCAGCTCATACCCGGGACAGAGCTTAGGC. It is translated as CASSYPGQSLG. The entire CDR3 protein reads CASSYPGQSLGYTF.

Regarding this clone: Read data end 3 residues before the CDR3 end; the end is taken from the germline J gene. The rearrangement links TRBV20-1 to TRBJ2-1; possible D gene TRBD2, 7 bases. V gave up 3 bases and J gave up 4 bases, with 19 bases separating them. The germline V gene encodes CDR1 DFQATT and CDR2 SNEGSKA (reference sequence). This CDR3 has 16 residues. The sequenced CDR3 bases are TGCAGTGCTAGCGCTAGCGGTCCCCAGGGGTACAATGAG. Translating gives CSASASGPQGYNE. The whole CDR3 is CSASASGPQGYNEQFF.

As regards this clone: Compared with germline, one end of the junction differs, possibly owing to a read error. The sequenced fragment ends 3 residues before the CDR3 boundary, so the rest is inferred from the germline J gene. Different DNA sequences within this sample yield the same CDR3. The V call is TRBV7-9, the J call TRBJ1-3; 9 nucleotides match TRBD1. CDR1 is SEHNR and CDR2 is FQNEAQ in the germline V gene (reference sequence). The CDR3 loop spans 15 amino acids. The chain's CDR3 is CASSLGDRVLDTIYF. CDR3 DNA (partial): TGTGCCAGCAGCTTAGGGGACAGGGTCCTAGACACG.

For this clone: Read coverage stops 3 residues before the CDR3 terminus; the germline J gene supplies the remainder. This chain links TRBV10-1 with TRBJ2-2, with D possibly being TRBD2 (6 bases). Germline values: CDR1 WNHNN, CDR2 SYGVQD (reference sequence). The V and J ends lost 0 bases and 4 bases respectively, with 9 bases between them. The length of the CDR3 is 15 residues. CDR3 residues: CASSESREGTGELFF. The covered CDR3 bases are TGCGCCAGCAGTGAGTCGCGGGAAGGCACCGGGGAG.

For this clone: The CDR3 end falls 3 residues outside the read, so it is completed with the germline J gene. J is TRBJ1-5 and V is TRBV5-1; maybe TRBD1 (5 bases). Germline assignment: CDR1 SGHRS and CDR2 YFSETQ. Trimming removed 1 base from V and 0 bases from J, with 8 bases in between. The CDR3 spans 15 residues. CDR3 residues: CASSLQGNSNQPQHF. The DNA read from the CDR3 is TGCGCCAGCAGCTTGCAGGGAAATAGCAATCAGCCC.

Comment on this clone: The CDR3 end falls 3 residues outside the read, so it is completed with the germline J gene. This chain uses TRBV11-2 with TRBJ2-1; tentatively, D is TRBD1 (6 bases). The CDR3 has 15 residues. The ends were cut back, 2 bases at V and 5 bases at J, with 13 bases in the middle. Germline values: CDR1 SGHAT, CDR2 FQNNGV. CDR3 DNA (partial): TGTGCCAGCAGCTTAACTCCTGGGGACAACAATGAG. Protein: CASSLTPGDNNE. The CDR3 in its entirety is CASSLTPGDNNEQFF.

On this clone: The observed sequence ends 3 residues before the CDR3 terminus, with the missing tail filled in from the germline J gene. The V call is TRBV2, the J call TRBJ1-6, with D possibly TRBD1 on 6 matching bases. Germline values: CDR1 SNHLY, CDR2 FYNNEI. CDR3 size: 14 residues. V was pared by 3 bases and J by 10 bases, with 13 bases between. The CDR3 here is CASSENRVGSPLHF. The CDR3 bases that were read are TGTGCCAGCAGTGAGAACAGGGTTGGGTCACCC.

About this clone itself: The sequence runs out 3 residues before the end of the CDR3; the remainder is reconstructed from the germline J gene. This chain links TRBV7-9 with TRBJ2-4; D may be TRBD2 (5 bases). The CDR3 runs to 12 residues. Per germline, CDR1 SEHNR and CDR2 FQNEAQ (reference sequence). The sequenced CDR3 bases are TGTGCCAGCAGCTTAGTTGACTATGGT. It translates to CASSLVDYG. The full CDR3 reads CASSLVDYGQYF.

This clone is medium-sized (0.01 to 0.1%) by frequency. The read comes to an end 3 residues before the CDR3 does, leaving the germline J gene to fill in the end. The chain recombines TRBV20-1 with TRBJ1-6, with D maybe TRBD1 (5 bases). This CDR3 has 16 residues. Germline CDR1 is DFQATT and CDR2 is SNEGSKA (reference sequence). V lost 0 bases to trimming and J lost 8 bases, with 17 bases between them. CDR3 DNA, as far as it was read: TGCAGTGCTAGAGATCGGATGGTAGGGGCGGATTCACCC. Protein sequence: CSARDRMVGADSP. The full CDR3 is CSARDRMVGADSPLHF.

As for this clone: The read halts 3 residues ahead of the CDR3 end, with the missing end drawn from the germline J gene. V is TRBV19 and J is TRBJ1-4; 7 bases agree with TRBD1. The V gene end was trimmed by 6 bases and the J gene end by 7 bases; junction bases not matched to a gene: 8. Germline lookup yields CDR1 LNHDA and CDR2 SQIVND (reference sequence). The CDR3 extends over 14 amino acids. The CDR3 DNA, read in part, is TGTGCCAGTAGATCTACAGGGGCCACTGAAAAA. This encodes CASRSTGATEK. Given in full, the CDR3 is CASRSTGATEKLFF.

In regard to this clone: The read stops 3 residues short of the end of the CDR3; the missing end is completed from the germline J gene. This chain joins TRBV12-3 or TRBV12-4 and TRBJ1-5; D gene unclear. V shed 6 bases and J shed 4 bases, with 13 bases lying between them. This CDR3 is built from 14 residues. The CDR3 region is CASRPDGWNQPQHF. Incomplete CDR3 DNA: TGTGCCAGCAGACCAGACGGGTGGAATCAGCCC.

Worth noting for this clone: The CDR3 is cut off 3 residues early in the read; its end comes from the germline J gene. V usage is TRBV18 and J usage is TRBJ2-2; D possibly corresponds to TRBD1 (6 bases). Germline V gene data show CDR1 as KGHSH and CDR2 as LQKENI. The CDR3 length is 14 residues. The CDR3 loop reads CASSSGVGNSPLFF. Partial CDR3 DNA: TGTGCCAGCTCATCAGGGGTAGGGAATTCACCG.

A remark on this clone: The read is 3 residues too short to cover the CDR3 end, so that end is filled in from the germline J gene. This sequence joins TRBV7-2 and TRBJ1-2; unclear D gene. Deletions cut 1 base from V and 7 bases from J, with 7 bases between. CDR3 length: 12 amino acids. The germline gives CDR1 SGHTA, CDR2 FQGNSA. CDR3 bases read: TGTGCCAGCAGCTTAGGTGCGGGTGGC. This encodes CASSLGAGG. The full CDR3 reads CASSLGAGGYTF.